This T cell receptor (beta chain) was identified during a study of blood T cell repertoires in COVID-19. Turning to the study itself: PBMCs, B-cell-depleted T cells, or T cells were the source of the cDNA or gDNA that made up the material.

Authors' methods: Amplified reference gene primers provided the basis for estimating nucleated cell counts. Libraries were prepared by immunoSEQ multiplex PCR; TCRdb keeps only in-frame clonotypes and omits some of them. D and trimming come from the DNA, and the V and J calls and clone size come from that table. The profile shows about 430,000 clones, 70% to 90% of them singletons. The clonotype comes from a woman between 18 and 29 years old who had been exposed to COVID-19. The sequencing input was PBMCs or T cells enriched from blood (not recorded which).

The CDR3 sequence is CASSVVPGTGFTTEAFF. The CDR3 nucleotides are TGTGCCAGCAGCGTAGTCCCGGGCACAGGGTTTACCACTGAAGCTTTCTTT. The chain uses TRBV9 and TRBJ1-1; the D gene is possibly TRBD1 (6 bases). This CDR3 comprises 17 residues. Germline CDR1 SGDLS, CDR2 YYNGEE. Trimming removed 0 bases at V and 4 bases at J, with 19 bases between.